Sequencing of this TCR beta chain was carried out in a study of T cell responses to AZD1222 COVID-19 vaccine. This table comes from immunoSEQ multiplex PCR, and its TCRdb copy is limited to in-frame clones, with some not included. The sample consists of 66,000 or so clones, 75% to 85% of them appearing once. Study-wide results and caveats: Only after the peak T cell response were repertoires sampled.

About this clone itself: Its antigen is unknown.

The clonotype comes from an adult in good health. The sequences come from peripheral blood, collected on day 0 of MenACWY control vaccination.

CDR3 sequence (DNA): TGTGCCATCAGTGAGTCGGCACTAGCGGTGGATACGGACGAGCAGTACTTC. It is translated as CAISESALAVDTDEQYF. This chain uses TRBV10-3 with TRBJ2-7; 8 bases line up with TRBD2. The germline V gene has CDR1 ENHRY and CDR2 SYGVKD. The CDR3 spans 17 residues. Trimming at V came to 0 bases and at J to 5 bases, leaving 12 bases not matched to a gene.